What follows is one T cell receptor beta chain and its context. Every donor had blood drawn once into heparin, 100 to 150 mL on average. Germline V gene sequence: CDR1 KGHSH, CDR2 LQKENI. Trimming pared 3 bases from V and 5 bases from J, leaving 14 bases between. The CDR3 runs to 15 residues. The data originate from a study of beta chain features in type 1 diabetes. Sequenced material consisted of expressed TCRB transcripts (all of the isolated RNA was reverse transcribed). Sequencing was performed with immunoSEQ multiplex PCR; in TCRdb, only in-frame clones are kept and a portion is missing. The sample lists 15,000 to 20,000 clones; approximately 50% were seen once.

This sequence joins TRBV18 and TRBJ2-1; perhaps TRBD2 as D (7 bases). The sample was stem cell memory CD4+ T cells from blood. The receptor comes from a man aged 18-30 years in good health. The CDR3 here is CASSPGGGSNNEQFF. The CDR3 coding sequence is TGTGCCAGCTCACCGGGGGGCGGGAGTAACAATGAGCAGTTCTTC.